The clone carrying this TCR beta chain appeared many times. Using its own MiXCR run on the reads, TCRdb lists one record per CDR3 protein. The data show about 360,000 distinct CDR3 sequences, about a sixth seen once. These data originate in a study of T cell repertoires in cytomegalovirus infection. This CDR3 is 14 amino acids long. Germline V gene data show CDR1 as SGHTA and CDR2 as FQGNSA. The V gene lost 5 bases and the J gene lost 6 bases, with 14 bases spanning the gap. V and J are TRBV7-2 and TRBJ2-1; possibly TRBD1 for D (5 bases). The sequenced sample consisted of PBMCs. The receptor comes from a human donor in good health (CMV status not recorded). Some clones in this sample may be carry-over from other donors' samples. CDR3 DNA: TGTGCCAGCAGCCTTGTAGGCAGGGCCAATGAGCAGTTCTTC. It translates to CASSLVGRANEQFF.